Shown below are 16 T cell receptor beta chains from a single sample sequenced in a study of T cells after somatic rescue of genetic block (dated by TCRdb to the early 2020s). Receptors were amplified or captured by the immunoSEQ multiplex PCR assay. The immuneACCESS repertoire file appears here via TCRdb, limited to in-frame rearrangements. These files lack a portion of the clones; in checked studies, under half of the deficit traces to unresolved V genes, and the cause of the others is not known. A total of over 55,000 clones appear in this sample, 92% of them only once. Clones ranked in the top ten supply approximately 3% of the sample. The sequenced sample consisted of peripheral blood mononuclear cells (PBMCs). The receptors derive from a man aged 40-50 years.

The J gene is TRBJ2-1, the V gene TRBV6-5; possibly TRBD2 for D (5 bases). V lost 2 bases to trimming and J lost 3 bases, with 8 bases between them. Germline assignment: CDR1 MNHEY and CDR2 SVGAGI. This CDR3 has 14 residues. CDR3 in DNA: TGTGCCAGCAGTTACCCGGGGATCTACAATGAGCAGTTCTTC. Translated, it gives CASSYPGIYNEQFF.

This clone was counted once. J is TRBJ1-2 and V is TRBV19; D is unresolved. V gave up 5 bases and J gave up 2 bases, with 12 bases separating them. Germline-derived CDR1 and CDR2 are LNHDA and SQIVND (reference sequence). The CDR3 contains 14 residues. Written as DNA, the CDR3 is TGTGCCAGTAGTCTGTGGACGGGAAACTATGGCTACACCTTC. It translates to CASSLWTGNYGYTF.

This clone was seen a single time. The chain joins TRBV2 to TRBJ2-5, with TRBD1 matching 7 bases. Germline trimming cut 5 bases from V and 4 bases from J; bases unmatched to any gene: 4. The germline V gene encodes CDR1 SNHLY and CDR2 FYNNEI. This CDR3 is built from 13 residues. The CDR3 is CASSPTGVETQYF. The CDR3 DNA is TGTGCCAGCAGTCCCACAGGGGTAGAGACCCAGTACTTC.

The genes are TRBV30 and TRBJ2-7; TRBD1 might be the D (6 bases). Germline lookup yields CDR1 GTSNPN and CDR2 SVGIG (reference sequence). The V and J ends lost 8 bases and 0 bases respectively, with 11 bases between them. There are 12 residues in the CDR3. The CDR3 protein is CAATGSSYEQYF. DNA for the CDR3: TGTGCCGCGACAGGAAGCTCCTACGAGCAGTACTTC.

The chain has TRBV25-1 and TRBJ2-7, with 9 bases matching TRBD1. Germline V CDR1 and CDR2: MGHDK, SYGVNS. The CDR3 consists of 15 residues. The V segment lost 6 bases and the J segment 2 bases; nucleotides outside the gene matches: 8. CDR3 coding DNA: TGTGCCAGCAGGAGATGGACAGGGGCAGCCTACGAGCAGTACTTC. Its translation is CASRRWTGAAYEQYF.

The V and J genes are TRBV7-9 and TRBJ1-1; D not resolved. V was shortened by 6 bases and J by 5 bases, with 19 bases between the two germline ends. The CDR3 has 15 residues. Germline values: CDR1 SEHNR, CDR2 FQNEAQ (reference sequence). CDR3 sequence reads: CASRPEGRVLTEAFF. The CDR3 DNA reads as TGTGCCAGCAGACCAGAGGGCCGGGTCCTGACTGAAGCTTTCTTT.

The chain uses TRBV11-3 and TRBJ2-3; TRBD1 might be the D (5 bases). Trimming removed 1 base from V and 1 base from J, with 9 bases in between. The germline V gene has CDR1 SGHNT and CDR2 YENEEA. The length of the CDR3 is 15 residues. In DNA, the CDR3 is TGTGCCAGCAGCTTAGGGGCAGGGCGCACAGATACGCAGTATTTT. Translating gives CASSLGAGRTDTQYF.

V gene TRBV7-9 combines with J gene TRBJ2-2; D is possibly TRBD1 (6 bases). From germline, CDR1 is SEHNR and CDR2 FQNEAQ (reference sequence). Trimming shortened V by 1 base and J by 4 bases, and 7 bases separated the two germline ends. The CDR3 is made up of 14 amino acids. The CDR3 sequence is CASSLDRATGELFF. The CDR3 region has the DNA TGTGCCAGCAGCTTAGACAGGGCCACCGGGGAGCTGTTTTTT.

This chain joins TRBV5-8 and TRBJ2-1; TRBD2 matches at 13 bases. The trim removed 4 bases at V and 8 bases at J, leaving 12 bases unmatched. CDR3 length: 17 amino acids. Germline CDR1 SGHTS, CDR2 YDEGEE. The CDR3 loop reads CASSPRTSGGPGDEQFF. DNA of the CDR3: TGTGCCAGCAGCCCGCGGACTAGCGGGGGCCCGGGCGATGAGCAGTTCTTC.

In this sample, this clone turned up once. The V and J genes are TRBV18 and TRBJ1-6, with 7 bases fitting TRBD1. Germline values: CDR1 KGHSH, CDR2 LQKENI. With 4 bases clipped from V and 9 bases from J, the junction kept 12 bases outside the gene matches. There are 16 residues in the CDR3. The CDR3 protein is CASSRDTTGARSPLHF. The CDR3 coding sequence is TGTGCCAGCTCACGCGACACCACAGGGGCGCGTTCACCCCTCCACTTT.

This chain joins TRBV5-4 and TRBJ2-3; a weak D match, TRBD2 (5 bases). This CDR3 region has 16 residues. Germline assignment: CDR1 SGHNT and CDR2 YYREEE (reference sequence). The V gene lost 6 bases and the J gene lost 0 bases, with 17 bases spanning the gap. CDR3 sequence: CASNPSGKGSTDTQYF. The CDR3 nucleotides are TGTGCCAGCAACCCCAGCGGAAAAGGTAGCACAGATACGCAGTATTTT.

V is TRBV5-1 and J is TRBJ2-5; D tentatively fits TRBD1 or TRBD2 (5 bases each). CDR1 is SGHRS and CDR2 is YFSETQ in the germline V gene. The CDR3 is 16 residues long. Trimming left V 3 bases short and J 7 bases short, with 22 bases between. The CDR3 region is CASSYLRRGVIGTQYF. The DNA for the CDR3 is TGCGCCAGCAGCTACCTCCGCCGGGGCGTTATCGGGACCCAGTACTTC.

The chain has TRBV28 and TRBJ1-3; D is undetermined. Trimming stripped 5 bases from V and 0 bases from J, with 11 bases between. The CDR3 has 15 amino acids. The V gene's germline CDR1 is MDHEN and CDR2 SYDVKM. Here the CDR3 DNA reads TGTGCCAGCAGTGAAGCGGGCCTCTCTGGAAACACCATATATTTT. Its translation: CASSEAGLSGNTIYF.

J is TRBJ1-4 and V is TRBV5-1, with a weak D call TRBD1 (6 bases). Germline CDR1 and CDR2: SGHRS and YFSETQ. V dropped 3 bases and J dropped 2 bases, with 11 bases sitting between them. There are 15 residues in the CDR3. The CDR3 DNA reads TGCGCCAGCAGCTCAACAGGGTCCACTAATGAAAAACTGTTTTTT. Its protein product is CASSSTGSTNEKLFF.

V usage is TRBV4-1 and J usage is TRBJ2-3, with D unclear. Trimming stripped 1 base from V and 2 bases from J, with 7 bases between. The germline V gene has CDR1 MGHRA and CDR2 YSYEKL. This CDR3 spans 14 amino acids. As DNA, the CDR3 is TGCGCCAGCAGCCAAGTCCTTGCCACAGATACGCAGTATTTT. This gives the protein CASSQVLATDTQYF.

The V and J genes are TRBV7-2 and TRBJ2-2; D possibly corresponds to TRBD1 (6 bases). This CDR3 region has 14 residues. V lost 5 bases, J lost 1 base, and 8 bases lay in between. The germline V gene has CDR1 SGHTA and CDR2 FQGNSA. The CDR3, as DNA: TGTGCCAGCAGCCAGGGACAGAACACCGGGGAGCTGTTTTTT. As protein: CASSQGQNTGELFF.